Sequencing of this T cell receptor beta chain was carried out in a study of vaccination and CD4 T cells after COVID-19. Regarding this clonotype: Antigen unknown.

The V end was cut by 6 bases, the J end by 4 bases, with 12 bases between. Germline CDR1 is MGHDK and CDR2 is SYGVNS. The CDR3 is made up of 13 amino acids. Treatment of the sample: roughly 10-day PBMC culture with coronavirus spike peptide pools or control peptides (ViraFEST assay). With peptide pools, ViraFEST first expanded antigen-specific T cells and afterwards sequenced their TCRs. Every well contained around 2 million PBMCs, which were grown with around 10 IU/ml IL-2 and 8.5 to 10 ug/ml peptide pools. Sequenced with the Oncomine TCR Beta short-read assay was DNA taken from cultured CD4+ T cells. Using its own MiXCR run on the PCR reads, TCRdb lists one record per CDR3 protein. This table holds some 21,000 distinct CDR3 sequences, more than 45% found once.

This clonotype originated in a human donor who had recovered from COVID-19. The input for sequencing was CD4+ T cells from blood, cultured in vitro, taken before SARS-CoV-2 vaccination. The chain joins TRBV25-1 to TRBJ1-2; D possibly corresponds to TRBD1 (6 bases). CDR3 loop: CASRQGAAYGYTF. The CDR3 DNA sequence: TGTGCCAGCAGACAGGGTGCGGCCTATGGCTACACCTTC.